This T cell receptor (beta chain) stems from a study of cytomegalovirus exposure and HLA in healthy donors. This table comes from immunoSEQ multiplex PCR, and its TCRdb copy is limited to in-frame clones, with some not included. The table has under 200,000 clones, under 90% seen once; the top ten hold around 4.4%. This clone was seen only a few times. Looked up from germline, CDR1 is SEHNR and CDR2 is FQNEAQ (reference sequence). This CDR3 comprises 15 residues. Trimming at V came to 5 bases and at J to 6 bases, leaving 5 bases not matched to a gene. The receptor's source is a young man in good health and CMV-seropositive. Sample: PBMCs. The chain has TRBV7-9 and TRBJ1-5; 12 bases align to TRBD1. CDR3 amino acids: CASSRGTGGVQPQHF. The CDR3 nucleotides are TGTGCCAGCAGCCGAGGGACAGGGGGCGTTCAGCCCCAGCATTTT.